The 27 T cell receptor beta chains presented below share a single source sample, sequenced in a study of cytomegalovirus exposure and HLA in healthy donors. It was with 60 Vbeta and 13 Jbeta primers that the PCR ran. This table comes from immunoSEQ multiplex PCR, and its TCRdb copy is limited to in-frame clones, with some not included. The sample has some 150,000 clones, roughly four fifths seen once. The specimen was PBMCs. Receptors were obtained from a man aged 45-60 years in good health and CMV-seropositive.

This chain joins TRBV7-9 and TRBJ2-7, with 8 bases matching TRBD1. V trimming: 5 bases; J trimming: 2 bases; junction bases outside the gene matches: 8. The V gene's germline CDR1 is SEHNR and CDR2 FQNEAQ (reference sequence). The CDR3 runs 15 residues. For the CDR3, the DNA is TGTGCCAGCAGCCAGGGACAGGAATTCACCTACGAGCAGTACTTC. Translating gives CASSQGQEFTYEQYF.

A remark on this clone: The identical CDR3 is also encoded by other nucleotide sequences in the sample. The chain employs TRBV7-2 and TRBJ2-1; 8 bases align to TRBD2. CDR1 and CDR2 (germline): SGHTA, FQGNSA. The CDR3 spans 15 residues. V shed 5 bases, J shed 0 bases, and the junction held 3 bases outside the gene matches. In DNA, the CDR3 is TGTGCCAGCAGCCTTGGGACTAGCTCCTACAATGAGCAGTTCTTC. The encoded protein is CASSLGTSSYNEQFF.

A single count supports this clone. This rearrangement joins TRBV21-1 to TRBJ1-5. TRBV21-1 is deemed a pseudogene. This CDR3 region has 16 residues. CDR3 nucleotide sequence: TGTGCCAGCAGCAGTGGGGGGGGAGGGAGCAATCAGCCCCAGCATTTT. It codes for CASSSGGGGSNQPQHF.

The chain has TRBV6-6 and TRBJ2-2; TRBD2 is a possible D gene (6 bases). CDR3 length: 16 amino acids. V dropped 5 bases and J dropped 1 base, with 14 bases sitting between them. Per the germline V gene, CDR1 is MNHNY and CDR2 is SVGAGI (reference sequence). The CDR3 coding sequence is TGTGCCAGCAGTACTCCCGGGACTCTGAACACCGGGGAGCTGTTTTTT. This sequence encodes CASSTPGTLNTGELFF.

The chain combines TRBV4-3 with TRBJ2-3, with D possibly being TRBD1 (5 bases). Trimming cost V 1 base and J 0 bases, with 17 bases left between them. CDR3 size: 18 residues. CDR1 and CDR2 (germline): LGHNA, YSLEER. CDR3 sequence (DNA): TGCGCCAGCAGCCAAGGAAAAGACAGTTTTATTAGCACAGATACGCAGTATTTT. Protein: CASSQGKDSFISTDTQYF.

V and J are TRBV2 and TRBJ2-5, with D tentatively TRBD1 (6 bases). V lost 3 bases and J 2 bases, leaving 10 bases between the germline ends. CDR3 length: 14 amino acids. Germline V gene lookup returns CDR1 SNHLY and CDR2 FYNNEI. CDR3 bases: TGTGCCAGCAGTGATCGGCAGGGGCAAGAGACCCAGTACTTC. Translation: CASSDRQGQETQYF.

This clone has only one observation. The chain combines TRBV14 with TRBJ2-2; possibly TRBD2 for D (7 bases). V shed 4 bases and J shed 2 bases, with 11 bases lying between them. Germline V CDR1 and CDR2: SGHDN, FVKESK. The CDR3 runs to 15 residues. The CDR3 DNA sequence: TGTGCCAGCAGCCTGAGGGGGGGCAACACCGGGGAGCTGTTTTTT. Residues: CASSLRGGNTGELFF. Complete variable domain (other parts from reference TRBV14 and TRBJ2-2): EAGVTQFPSHSVIEKGQTVTLRCDPISGHDNLYWYRRVMGKEIKFLLHFVKESKQDESGMPNNRFLAERTGGTYSTLKVQPAELEDSGVYFCASSLRGGNTGELFFGEGSRLTVL.

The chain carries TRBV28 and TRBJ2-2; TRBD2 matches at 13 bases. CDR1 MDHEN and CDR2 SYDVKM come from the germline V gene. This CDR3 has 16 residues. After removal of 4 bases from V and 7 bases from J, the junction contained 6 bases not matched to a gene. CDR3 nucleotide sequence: TGTGCCAGCAGTTCTTGGACTAGCGGGAGTGGCGGGGAGCTGTTTTTT. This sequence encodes CASSSWTSGSGGELFF.

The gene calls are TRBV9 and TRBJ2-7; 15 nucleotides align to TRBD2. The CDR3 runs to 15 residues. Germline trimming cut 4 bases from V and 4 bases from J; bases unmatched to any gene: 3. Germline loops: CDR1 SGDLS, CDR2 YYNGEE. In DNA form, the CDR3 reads TGTGCCAGCAGCTACGGACTAGCGGGAGGGTACGAGCAGTACTTC. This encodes CASSYGLAGGYEQYF.

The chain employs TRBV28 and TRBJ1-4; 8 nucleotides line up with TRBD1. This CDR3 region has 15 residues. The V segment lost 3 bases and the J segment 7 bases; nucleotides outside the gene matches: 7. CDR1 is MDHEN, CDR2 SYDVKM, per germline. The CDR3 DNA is TGTGCCAGCAGTTTGGGGGGACAGGTGGCTGAAAAACTGTTTTTT. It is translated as CASSLGGQVAEKLFF.

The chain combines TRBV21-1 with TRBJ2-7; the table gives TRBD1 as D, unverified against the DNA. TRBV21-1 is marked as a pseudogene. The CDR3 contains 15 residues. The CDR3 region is CARAVDRILPYEQYF. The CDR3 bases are TGTGCCAGAGCCGTAGACAGGATTTTACCCTACGAGCAGTACTTC.

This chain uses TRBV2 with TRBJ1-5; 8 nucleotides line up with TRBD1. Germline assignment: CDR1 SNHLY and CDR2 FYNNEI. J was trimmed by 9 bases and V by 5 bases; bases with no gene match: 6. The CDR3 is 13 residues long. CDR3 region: CASSSDRGRPQHF. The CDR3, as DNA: TGTGCCAGCAGTTCTGACAGGGGAAGGCCCCAGCATTTT.

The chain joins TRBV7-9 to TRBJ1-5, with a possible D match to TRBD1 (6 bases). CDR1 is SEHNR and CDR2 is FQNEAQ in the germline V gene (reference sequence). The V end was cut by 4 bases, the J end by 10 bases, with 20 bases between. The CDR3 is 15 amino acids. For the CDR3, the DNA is TGTGCCAGCAGCTCGGACAGATCCGGGGCACGACCCCAGCATTTT. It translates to CASSSDRSGARPQHF.

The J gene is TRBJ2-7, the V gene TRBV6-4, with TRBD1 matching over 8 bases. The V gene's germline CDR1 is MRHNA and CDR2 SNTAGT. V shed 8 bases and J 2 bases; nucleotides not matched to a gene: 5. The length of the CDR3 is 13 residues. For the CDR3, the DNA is TGTGCCAGCCCGGGACAGGCTACCTACGAGCAGTACTTC. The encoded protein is CASPGQATYEQYF.

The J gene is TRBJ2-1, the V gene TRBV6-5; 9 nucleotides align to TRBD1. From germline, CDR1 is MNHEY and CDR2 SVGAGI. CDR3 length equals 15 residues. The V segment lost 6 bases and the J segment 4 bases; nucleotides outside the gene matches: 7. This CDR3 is CASSFTGGPYNEQFF. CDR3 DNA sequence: TGTGCCAGCAGCTTTACAGGGGGCCCATACAATGAGCAGTTCTTC.

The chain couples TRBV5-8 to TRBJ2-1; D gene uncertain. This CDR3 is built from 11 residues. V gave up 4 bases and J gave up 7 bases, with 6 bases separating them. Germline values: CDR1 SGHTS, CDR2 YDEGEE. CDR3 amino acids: CASSIRNEQFF. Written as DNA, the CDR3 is TGTGCCAGCAGCATTCGGAATGAGCAGTTCTTC.

CDR3 sequence (DNA): TGTGCCAGCAGCGTCAATGGGGGGGCGGAGGGAGCTTTCTTT. It translates to CASSVNGGAEGAFF. This chain joins TRBV9 and TRBJ1-1; perhaps TRBD1 as D (6 bases). Trimming removed 2 bases from V and 10 bases from J, with 18 bases in between. This CDR3 has 14 residues. Per germline, CDR1 SGDLS and CDR2 YYNGEE.

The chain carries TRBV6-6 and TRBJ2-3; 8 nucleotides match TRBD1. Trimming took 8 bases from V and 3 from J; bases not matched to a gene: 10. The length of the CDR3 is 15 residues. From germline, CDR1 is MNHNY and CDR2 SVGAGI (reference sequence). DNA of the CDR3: TGTGCCAGCTCGGCGGGACAGGATGGGACAGATACGCAGTATTTT. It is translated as CASSAGQDGTDTQYF.

This chain's CDR3 is CSGGGRDGYTF. For the CDR3, the DNA is TGCAGCGGGGGGGGCAGGGACGGCTACACCTTC. The V gene is TRBV29-1, the J gene TRBJ1-2; TRBD1 is a possible D gene (6 bases). The V and J ends lost 7 bases and 8 bases respectively, with 14 bases between them. The CDR3 is made up of 11 amino acids. Germline V gives CDR1 SQVTM, CDR2 ANQGSEA.

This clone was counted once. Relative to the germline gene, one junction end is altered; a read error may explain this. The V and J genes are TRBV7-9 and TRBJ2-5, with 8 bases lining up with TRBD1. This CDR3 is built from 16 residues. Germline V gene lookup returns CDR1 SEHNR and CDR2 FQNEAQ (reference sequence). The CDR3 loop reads CSSSSHGTRQGETQYF. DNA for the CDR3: TGTTCCAGCAGCTCCCACGGGACCAGACAGGGGGAGACCCAGTACTTC.

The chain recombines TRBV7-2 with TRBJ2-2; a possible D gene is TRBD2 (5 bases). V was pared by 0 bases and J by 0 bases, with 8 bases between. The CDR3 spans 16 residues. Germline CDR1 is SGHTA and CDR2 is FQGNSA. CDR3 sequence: CASSLAGRANTGELFF. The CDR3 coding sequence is TGTGCCAGCAGCTTAGCCGGGCGGGCGAACACCGGGGAGCTGTTTTTT. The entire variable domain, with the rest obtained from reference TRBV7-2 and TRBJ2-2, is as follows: GAGVSQSPSNKVTEKGKDVELRCDPISGHTALYWYRQSLGQGLEFLIYFQGNSAPDKSGLPSDRFSAERTGGSVSTLTIQRTQQEDSAVYLCASSLAGRANTGELFFGEGSRLTVL.

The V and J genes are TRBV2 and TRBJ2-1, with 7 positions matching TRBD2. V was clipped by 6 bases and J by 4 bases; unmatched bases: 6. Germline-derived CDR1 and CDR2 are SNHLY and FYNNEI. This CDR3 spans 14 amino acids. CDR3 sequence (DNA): TGTGCCAGCAGAAATTACGGGGGGTACAATGAGCAGTTCTTC. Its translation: CASRNYGGYNEQFF.

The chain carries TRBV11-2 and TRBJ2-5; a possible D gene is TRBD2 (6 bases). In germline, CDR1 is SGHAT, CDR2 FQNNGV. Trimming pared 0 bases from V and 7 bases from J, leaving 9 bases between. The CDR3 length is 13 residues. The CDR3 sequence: CASSLEPAGTQYF. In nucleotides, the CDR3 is TGTGCCAGCAGCTTAGAACCAGCGGGGACCCAGTACTTC.

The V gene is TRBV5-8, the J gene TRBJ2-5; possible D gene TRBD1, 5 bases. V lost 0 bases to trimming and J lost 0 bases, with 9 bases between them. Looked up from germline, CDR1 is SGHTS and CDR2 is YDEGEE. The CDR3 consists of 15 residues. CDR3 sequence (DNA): TGTGCCAGCAGCTTGGGTCAAGGGGACCAAGAGACCCAGTACTTC. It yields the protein CASSLGQGDQETQYF.

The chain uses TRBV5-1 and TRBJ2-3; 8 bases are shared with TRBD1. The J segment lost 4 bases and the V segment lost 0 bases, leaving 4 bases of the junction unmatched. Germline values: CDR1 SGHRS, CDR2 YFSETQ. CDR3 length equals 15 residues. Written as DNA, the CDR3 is TGCGCCAGCAGCTTGGAGGACAGGGTGGCAGATACGCAGTATTTT. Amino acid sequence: CASSLEDRVADTQYF.

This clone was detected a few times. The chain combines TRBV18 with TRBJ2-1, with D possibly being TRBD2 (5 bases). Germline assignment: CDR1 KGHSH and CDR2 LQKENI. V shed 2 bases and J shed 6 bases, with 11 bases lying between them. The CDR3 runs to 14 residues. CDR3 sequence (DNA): TGTGCCAGCTCACCAAGGCTAGCAGGCAATGAGCAGTTCTTC. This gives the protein CASSPRLAGNEQFF.

CDR3 DNA sequence: TGTGCCAGCAGACGGTCGGGACAGATAAATGAAAAACTGTTTTTT. It codes for CASRRSGQINEKLFF. V usage is TRBV6-1 and J usage is TRBJ1-4; TRBD1 agrees at 7 bases. Germline lookup yields CDR1 MNHNS and CDR2 SASEGT. This CDR3 has 15 amino acids. Trimming took 6 bases from V and 5 from J; bases not matched to a gene: 9.